This T cell receptor (beta chain) derives from a study of T cell repertoires in cytomegalovirus infection. Trimming pared 0 bases from V and 2 bases from J, leaving 13 bases between. This CDR3 comprises 16 residues. The germline V gene has CDR1 LGHDT and CDR2 YNNKEL (reference sequence). Points on this clonotype: Its specificity is unknown.

TCRdb used MiXCR to reprocess the reads, holding one entry per CDR3 protein. The sample lists about 920,000 distinct CDR3 sequences, about 33% occurring once. Study observations and caveats: Accumulated public TCR beta family frequency recognized individuals carrying CMV together with the relevant HLA.

The input for sequencing was cultured CD8+ T cells from PBMCs, taken from culture after CMV antigen stimulation. The chain couples TRBV3-1 to TRBJ1-2; TRBD1 is a possible D gene (5 bases). The TCR was taken from a human donor in good health (CMV status not recorded). Some clones in this sample may be carry-over from other donors' samples. Here the CDR3 DNA reads TGTGCCAGCAGCCAAGAACCACAGGCCTGGAACTATGGCTACACCTTC. It specifies CASSQEPQAWNYGYTF.